The 3 T cell receptor beta chains below all came from one sample that was sequenced in a study of cytomegalovirus exposure and HLA in healthy donors. The PCR had 60 Vbeta and 13 Jbeta primers. The data were produced by immunoSEQ multiplex PCR, yet TCRdb's version contains in-frame clones alone and is incomplete. The repertoire consists of 150,000 to 200,000 clones, with almost 80% occurring once and the leading ten covering around 15%. The sequenced material came from PBMCs. The receptors were sampled from a man over 45 in good health and CMV-seropositive.

The chain carries TRBV27 and TRBJ1-1, with D tentatively TRBD1 (6 bases). Trimming removed 6 bases from V and 4 bases from J, with 21 bases in between. Germline V lookup: CDR1 MNHEY, CDR2 SMNVEV (reference sequence). The CDR3 extends over 16 amino acids. The CDR3 region is CASSRRTGGPGTEAFF. CDR3 bases: TGTGCCAGCAGCCGCCGAACCGGGGGGCCGGGCACTGAAGCTTTCTTT.

The chain combines TRBV27 with TRBJ2-7, with 10 bases aligning to TRBD1. The CDR3 consists of 14 residues. The V and J ends lost 3 bases and 3 bases, in that order; junction bases with no gene match: 2. Germline loops: CDR1 MNHEY, CDR2 SMNVEV (reference sequence). The CDR3 DNA follows: TGTGCCAGCAGTTTCAGGACAGGGGGCTACGAGCAGTACTTC. Translating it yields CASSFRTGGYEQYF.

V and J are TRBV6-5 and TRBJ2-1; 10 positions agree with TRBD1. With 2 bases clipped from V and 8 bases from J, the junction kept 6 bases outside the gene matches. The CDR3 consists of 15 residues. Germline V gives CDR1 MNHEY, CDR2 SVGAGI. This CDR3 is CASSYDRGHTDEQFF. CDR3 coding DNA: TGTGCCAGCAGTTACGACAGGGGGCATACGGATGAGCAGTTCTTC.